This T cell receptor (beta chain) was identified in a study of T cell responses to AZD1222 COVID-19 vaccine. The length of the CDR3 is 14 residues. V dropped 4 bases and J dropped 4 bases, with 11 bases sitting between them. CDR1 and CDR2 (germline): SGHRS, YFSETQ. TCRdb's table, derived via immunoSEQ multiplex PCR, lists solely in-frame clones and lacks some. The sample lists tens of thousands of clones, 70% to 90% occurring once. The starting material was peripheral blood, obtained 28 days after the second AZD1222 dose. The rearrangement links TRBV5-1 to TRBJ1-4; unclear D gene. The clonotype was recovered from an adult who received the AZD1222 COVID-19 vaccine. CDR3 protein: CASSPDGLNEKLFF. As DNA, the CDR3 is TGCGCCAGCAGCCCGGACGGTCTTAATGAAAAACTGTTTTTT.